The table lists the clone carrying this TCR beta chain with many counts. The antigen is undetermined. This record comes from a study of Graves' ophthalmopathy and Graves' hyperthyroidism. Study-wide results and limits: Ophthalmopathy was separated from stable hyperthyroidism by a 13-signature model with 87.88% sensitivity and 65% to 82% specificity.

Amplification from RNA transcripts yielded the TCR beta CDR3 regions. The library came from an HTBI-primed first-round RT-PCR and a second-round multiplex PCR. TCRdb re-called the multiplex PCR reads through MiXCR, storing one row per CDR3 protein. The table lists some 350,000 distinct CDR3 sequences, roughly 17% of them singletons. CDR1 is DFQATT and CDR2 is SNEGSKA in the germline V gene (reference sequence). The V end lost 3 bases, the J end lost 1 base, and 10 bases lay between the germline ends. CDR3 size: 13 residues. The source material was peripheral blood. This TCR came from an adult woman with stable Graves' hyperthyroidism. This chain links TRBV20-1 with TRBJ2-7; D not resolved. The DNA of the CDR3 is TGCAGTGCTAGTATCGCCAGGTCCTACGAGCAGTACTTC. Its protein product is CSASIARSYEQYF.